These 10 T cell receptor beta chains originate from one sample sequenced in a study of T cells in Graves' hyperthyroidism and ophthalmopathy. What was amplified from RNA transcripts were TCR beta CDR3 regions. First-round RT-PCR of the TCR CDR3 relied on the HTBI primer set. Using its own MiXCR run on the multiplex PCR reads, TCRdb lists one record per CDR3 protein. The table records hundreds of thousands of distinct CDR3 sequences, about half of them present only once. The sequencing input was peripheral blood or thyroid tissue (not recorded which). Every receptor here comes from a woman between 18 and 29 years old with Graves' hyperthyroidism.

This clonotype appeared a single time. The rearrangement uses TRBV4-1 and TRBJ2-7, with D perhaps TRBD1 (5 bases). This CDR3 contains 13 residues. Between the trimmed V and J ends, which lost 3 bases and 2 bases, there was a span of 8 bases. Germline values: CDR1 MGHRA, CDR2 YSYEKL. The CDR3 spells CASSHGQTYEQYF. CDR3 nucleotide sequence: TGCGCCAGCAGCCACGGACAAACCTACGAGCAGTACTTC.

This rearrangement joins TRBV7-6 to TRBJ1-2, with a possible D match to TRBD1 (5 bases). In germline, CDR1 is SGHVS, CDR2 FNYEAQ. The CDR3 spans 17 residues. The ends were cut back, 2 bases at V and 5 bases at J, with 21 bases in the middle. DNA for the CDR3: TGTGCCAGCAGCTTAAAGGGAGTGGGGGGGGGAGGATATGGCTACACCTTC. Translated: CASSLKGVGGGGYGYTF.

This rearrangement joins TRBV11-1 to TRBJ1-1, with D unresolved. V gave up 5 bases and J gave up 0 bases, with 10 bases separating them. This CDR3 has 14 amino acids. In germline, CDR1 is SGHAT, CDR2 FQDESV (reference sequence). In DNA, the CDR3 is TGTGCCAGCAGCCAGGACTTAATGAACACTGAAGCTTTCTTT. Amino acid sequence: CASSQDLMNTEAFF.

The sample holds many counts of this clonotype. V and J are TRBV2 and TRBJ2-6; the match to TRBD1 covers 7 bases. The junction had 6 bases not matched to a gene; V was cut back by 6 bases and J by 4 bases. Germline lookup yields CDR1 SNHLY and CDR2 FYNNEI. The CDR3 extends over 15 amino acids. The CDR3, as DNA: TGTGCCAGCAGAACTACAGGGGCCGGGGCCAACGTCCTGACTTTC. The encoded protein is CASRTTGAGANVLTF.

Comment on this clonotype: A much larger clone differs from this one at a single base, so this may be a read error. The CDR3 reads CSALAVTAYEQYF. CDR3 nucleotide sequence: TGCAGCGCACTAGCGGTTACCGCCTACGAGCAGTACTTC. The rearrangement uses TRBV29-1 and TRBJ2-7; 8 positions agree with TRBD2. Germline CDR1 SQVTM, CDR2 ANQGSEA. The J segment lost 2 bases and the V segment lost 7 bases, leaving 7 bases of the junction unmatched. There are 13 residues in the CDR3.

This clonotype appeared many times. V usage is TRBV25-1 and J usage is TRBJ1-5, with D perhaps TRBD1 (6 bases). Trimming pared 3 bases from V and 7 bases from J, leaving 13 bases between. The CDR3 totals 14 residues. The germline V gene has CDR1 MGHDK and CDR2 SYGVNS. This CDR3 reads CASSDSGRGQPQHF. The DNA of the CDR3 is TGTGCCAGCAGTGATTCGGGCAGGGGCCAGCCCCAGCATTTT.

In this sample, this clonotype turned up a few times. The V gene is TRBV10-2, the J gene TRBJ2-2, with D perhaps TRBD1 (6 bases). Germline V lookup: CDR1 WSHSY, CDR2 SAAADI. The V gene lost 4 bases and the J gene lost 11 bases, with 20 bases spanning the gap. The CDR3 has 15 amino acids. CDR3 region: CASSGPRGQVGELFF. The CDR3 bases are TGCGCCAGCAGTGGACCGAGGGGACAAGTCGGCGAGCTGTTTTTT.

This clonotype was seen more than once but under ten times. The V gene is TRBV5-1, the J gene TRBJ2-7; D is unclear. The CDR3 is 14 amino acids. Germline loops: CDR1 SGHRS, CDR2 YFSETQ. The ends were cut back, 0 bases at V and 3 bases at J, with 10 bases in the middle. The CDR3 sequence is CASSLDYFNYEQYF. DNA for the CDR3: TGCGCCAGCAGCTTGGACTACTTCAACTACGAGCAGTACTTC.

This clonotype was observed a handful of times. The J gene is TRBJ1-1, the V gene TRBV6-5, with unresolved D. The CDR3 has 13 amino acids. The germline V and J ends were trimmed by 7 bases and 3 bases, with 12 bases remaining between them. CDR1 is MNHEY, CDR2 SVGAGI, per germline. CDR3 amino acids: CASTHFGHTEAFF. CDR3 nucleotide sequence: TGTGCCAGCACCCACTTTGGGCACACTGAAGCTTTCTTT.

CDR3 DNA: TGCAGCGCCTCACCACAGGGAACTAATGAAAAACTGTTTTTT. The encoded protein is CSASPQGTNEKLFF. V usage is TRBV29-1 and J usage is TRBJ1-4, with D possibly matching TRBD1 (6 bases). V lost 7 bases to trimming and J lost 1 base, with 13 bases between them. Germline values: CDR1 SQVTM, CDR2 ANQGSEA. The CDR3 extends over 14 amino acids.